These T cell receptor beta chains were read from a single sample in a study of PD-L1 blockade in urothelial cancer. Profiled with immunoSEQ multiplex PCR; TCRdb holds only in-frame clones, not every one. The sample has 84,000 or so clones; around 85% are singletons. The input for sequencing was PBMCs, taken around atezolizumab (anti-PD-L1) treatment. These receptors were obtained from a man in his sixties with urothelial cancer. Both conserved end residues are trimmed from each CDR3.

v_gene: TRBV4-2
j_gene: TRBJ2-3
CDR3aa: ASSQGTSADTQY

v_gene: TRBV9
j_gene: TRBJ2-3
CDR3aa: ASSLALAGLTDTQY

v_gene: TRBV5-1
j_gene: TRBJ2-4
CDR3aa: ASSLDPGIGNIQY

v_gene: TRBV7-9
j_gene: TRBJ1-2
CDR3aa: ASSGQGANGYT

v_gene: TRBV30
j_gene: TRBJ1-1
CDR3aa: AWGDNFRENTEAF

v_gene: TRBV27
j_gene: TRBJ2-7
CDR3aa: ASSQPGQGALEQY

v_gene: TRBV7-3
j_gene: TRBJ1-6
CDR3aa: ASSLLGPSSPLH

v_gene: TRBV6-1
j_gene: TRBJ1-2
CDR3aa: ASSVDRGDYGYT

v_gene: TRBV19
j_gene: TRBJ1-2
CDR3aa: ASSFNGGGYT

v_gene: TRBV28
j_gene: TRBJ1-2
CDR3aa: ASSQNYGYT

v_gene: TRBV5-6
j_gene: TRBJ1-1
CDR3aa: ASSWTGTVNTEAF

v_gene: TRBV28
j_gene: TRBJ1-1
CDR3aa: ASSRRTLNAF

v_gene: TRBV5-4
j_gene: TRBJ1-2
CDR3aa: ASSLNSGDGGYT

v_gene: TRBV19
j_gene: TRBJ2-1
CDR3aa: ASSIERGTGQF

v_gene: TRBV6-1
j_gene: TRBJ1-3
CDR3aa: ASSERRVQITRGNTIY

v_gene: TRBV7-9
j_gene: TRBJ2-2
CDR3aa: ASSLTGMGTGELF

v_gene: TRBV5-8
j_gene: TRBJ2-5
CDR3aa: ASSLGGEETQY

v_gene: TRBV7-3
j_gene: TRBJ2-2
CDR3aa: ASRPGGHTGELF

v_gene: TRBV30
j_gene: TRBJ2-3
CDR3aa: AWSGGSSTDTQY

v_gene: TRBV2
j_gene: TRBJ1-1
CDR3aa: ASTAGSFWEAF

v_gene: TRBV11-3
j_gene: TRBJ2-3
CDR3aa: ASSLGQVSTDTQY

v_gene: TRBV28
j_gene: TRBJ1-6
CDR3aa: ASSPNAQLSYNSPLH

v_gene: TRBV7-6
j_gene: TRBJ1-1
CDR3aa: ASSLEKQGVAF

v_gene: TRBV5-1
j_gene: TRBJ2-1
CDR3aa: ASSLGLAGGVYNEQF

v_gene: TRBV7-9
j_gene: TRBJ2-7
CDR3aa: ASSPRSSSYEQY

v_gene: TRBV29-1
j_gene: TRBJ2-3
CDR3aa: SVTVTSTDTQY

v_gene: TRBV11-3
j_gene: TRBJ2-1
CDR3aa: ASSAIGRVNEQF

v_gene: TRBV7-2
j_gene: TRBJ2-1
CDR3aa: ASSLDVARAEQF

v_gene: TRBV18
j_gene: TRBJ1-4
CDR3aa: ASSPEWRATNEKLF

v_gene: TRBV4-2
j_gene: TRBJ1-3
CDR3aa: ASSQDSDRAYGNTIY

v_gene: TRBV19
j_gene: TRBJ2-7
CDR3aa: ASSIMTSGNYEQY

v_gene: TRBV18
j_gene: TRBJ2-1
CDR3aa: ASSGMTSAYNEQF

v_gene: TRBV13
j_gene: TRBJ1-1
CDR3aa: ASSLGGGPEAF

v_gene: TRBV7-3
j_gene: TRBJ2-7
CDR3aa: ASSVSGLGFYEQY

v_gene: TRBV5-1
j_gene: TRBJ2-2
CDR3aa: ASSLTGQGQVSGTGELF

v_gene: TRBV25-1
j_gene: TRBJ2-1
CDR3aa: ASSDSQGGTYNEQF

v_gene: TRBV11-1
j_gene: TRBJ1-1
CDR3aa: ASSFTTNTEAF

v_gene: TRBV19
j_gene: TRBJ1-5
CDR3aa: ASSIGGGQPQH

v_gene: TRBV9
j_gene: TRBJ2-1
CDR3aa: ASSPNEAEIYSYNEQF